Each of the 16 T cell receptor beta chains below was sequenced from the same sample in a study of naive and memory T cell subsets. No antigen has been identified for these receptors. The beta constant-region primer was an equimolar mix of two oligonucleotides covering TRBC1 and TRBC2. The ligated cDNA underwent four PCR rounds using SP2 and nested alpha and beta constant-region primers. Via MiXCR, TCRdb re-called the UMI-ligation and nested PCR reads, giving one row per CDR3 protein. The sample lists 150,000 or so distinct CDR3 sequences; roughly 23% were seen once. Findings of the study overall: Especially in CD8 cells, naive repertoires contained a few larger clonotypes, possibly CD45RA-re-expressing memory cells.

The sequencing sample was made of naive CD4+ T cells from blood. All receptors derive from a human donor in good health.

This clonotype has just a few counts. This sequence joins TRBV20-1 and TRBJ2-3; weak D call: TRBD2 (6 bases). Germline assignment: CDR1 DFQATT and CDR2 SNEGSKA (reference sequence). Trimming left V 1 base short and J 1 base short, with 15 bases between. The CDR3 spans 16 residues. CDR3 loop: CSARAISAGRTDTQYF. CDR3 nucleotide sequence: TGCAGTGCTAGAGCGATCTCAGCGGGTCGCACAGATACGCAGTATTTT.

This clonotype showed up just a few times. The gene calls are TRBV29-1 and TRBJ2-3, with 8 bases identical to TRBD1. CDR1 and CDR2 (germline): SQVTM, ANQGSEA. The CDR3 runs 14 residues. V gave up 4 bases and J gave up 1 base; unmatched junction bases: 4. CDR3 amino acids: CSVGQGLGTDTQYF. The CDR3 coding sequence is TGCAGCGTTGGACAGGGGCTCGGCACAGATACGCAGTATTTT.

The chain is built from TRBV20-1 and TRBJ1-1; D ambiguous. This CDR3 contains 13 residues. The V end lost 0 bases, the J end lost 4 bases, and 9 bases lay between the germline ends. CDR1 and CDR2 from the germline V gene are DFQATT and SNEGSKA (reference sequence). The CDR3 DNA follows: TGCAGTGCTAGAGATGCCGGTAGCACTGAAGCTTTCTTT. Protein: CSARDAGSTEAFF.

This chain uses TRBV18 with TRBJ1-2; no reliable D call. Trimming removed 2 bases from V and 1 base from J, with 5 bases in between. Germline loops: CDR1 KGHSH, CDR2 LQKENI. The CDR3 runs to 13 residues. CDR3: CASSPASNYGYTF. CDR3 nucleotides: TGTGCCAGCTCACCAGCCAGTAACTATGGCTACACCTTC.

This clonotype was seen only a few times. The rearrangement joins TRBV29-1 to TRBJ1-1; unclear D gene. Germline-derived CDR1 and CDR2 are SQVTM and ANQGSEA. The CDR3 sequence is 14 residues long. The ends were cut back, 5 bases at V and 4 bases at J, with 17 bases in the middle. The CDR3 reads CSVLGLYGSTEAFF. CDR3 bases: TGCAGCGTTTTAGGGTTGTATGGGAGCACTGAAGCTTTCTTT.

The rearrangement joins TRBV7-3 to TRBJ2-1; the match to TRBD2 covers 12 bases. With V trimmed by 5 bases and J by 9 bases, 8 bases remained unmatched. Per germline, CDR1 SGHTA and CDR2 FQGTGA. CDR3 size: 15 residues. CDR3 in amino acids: CASSPRLAGAGEQFF. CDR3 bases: TGTGCCAGCAGCCCGAGACTAGCGGGAGCCGGTGAGCAGTTCTTC.

The CDR3 loop is CASSFTTDVYGYTF. The CDR3 coding sequence is TGTGCCAGCAGCTTCACGACGGATGTCTATGGCTACACCTTC. This sequence joins TRBV7-9 and TRBJ1-2; no firm D call. CDR1 and CDR2 from the germline V gene are SEHNR and FQNEAQ (reference sequence). Trimming pared 3 bases from V and 4 bases from J, leaving 12 bases between. The CDR3 is made up of 14 amino acids.

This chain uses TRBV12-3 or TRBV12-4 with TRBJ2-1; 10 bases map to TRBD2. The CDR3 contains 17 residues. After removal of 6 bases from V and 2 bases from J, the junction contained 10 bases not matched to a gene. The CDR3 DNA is TGTGCCAGCAGCCGCGGACTAGCGGCCCTTACCTACAATGAGCAGTTCTTC. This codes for CASSRGLAALTYNEQFF.

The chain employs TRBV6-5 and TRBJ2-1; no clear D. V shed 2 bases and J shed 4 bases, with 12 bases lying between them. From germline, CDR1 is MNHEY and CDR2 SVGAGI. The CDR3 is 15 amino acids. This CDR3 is CASSYHPPRYNEQFF. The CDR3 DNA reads TGTGCCAGCAGTTACCATCCCCCTCGTTACAATGAGCAGTTCTTC.

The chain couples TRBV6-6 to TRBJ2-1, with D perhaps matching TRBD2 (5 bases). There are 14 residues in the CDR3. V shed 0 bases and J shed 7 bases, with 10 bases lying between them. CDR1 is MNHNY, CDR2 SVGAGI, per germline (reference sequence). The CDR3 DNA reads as TGTGCCAGCAGTTACTCGATCGGCGGGAATGAGCAGTTCTTC. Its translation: CASSYSIGGNEQFF.

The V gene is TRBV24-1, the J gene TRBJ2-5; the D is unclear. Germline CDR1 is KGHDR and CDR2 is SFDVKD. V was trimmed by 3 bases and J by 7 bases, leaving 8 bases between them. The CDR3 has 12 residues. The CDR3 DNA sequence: TGTGCCACCAGTGATCCACGGGCGACCCAGTACTTC. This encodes CATSDPRATQYF.

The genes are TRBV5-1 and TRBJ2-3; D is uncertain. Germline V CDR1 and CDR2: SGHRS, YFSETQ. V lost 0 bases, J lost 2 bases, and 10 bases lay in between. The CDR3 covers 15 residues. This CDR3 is CASSLVGSDTDTQYF. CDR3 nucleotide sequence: TGCGCCAGCAGCTTGGTGGGCAGTGACACAGATACGCAGTATTTT.

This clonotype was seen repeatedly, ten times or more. The CDR3 sequence: CASNRGVGGETQYF. CDR3 DNA sequence: TGTGCCAGCAACCGTGGAGTAGGGGGCGAGACCCAGTACTTC. J is TRBJ2-5 and V is TRBV6-6; 7 bases line up with TRBD1. With V trimmed by 7 bases and J by 5 bases, 10 bases remained unmatched. CDR1 and CDR2 (germline): MNHNY, SVGAGI (reference sequence). The CDR3 runs 14 residues.

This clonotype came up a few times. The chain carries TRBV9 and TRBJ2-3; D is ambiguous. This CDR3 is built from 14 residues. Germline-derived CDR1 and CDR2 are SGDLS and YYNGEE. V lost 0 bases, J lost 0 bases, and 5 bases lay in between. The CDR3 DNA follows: TGTGCCAGCAGCGTAGCGCTAAGCACAGATACGCAGTATTTT. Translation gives CASSVALSTDTQYF. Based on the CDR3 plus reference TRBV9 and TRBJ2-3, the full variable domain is DSGVTQTPKHLITATGQRVTLRCSPRSGDLSVYWYQQSLDQGLQFLIQYYNGEERAKGNILERFSAQQFPDLHSELNLSSLELGDSALYFCASSVALSTDTQYFGPGTRLTVL.

The CDR3 DNA is TGTGCCAGCAGTTACTCCATGACCCAAGAGACCCAGTACTTC. It specifies CASSYSMTQETQYF. This chain links TRBV6-6 with TRBJ2-5; D gene unclear. Germline V gene lookup returns CDR1 MNHNY and CDR2 SVGAGI (reference sequence). The CDR3 is 14 amino acids. Trimming shortened V by 0 bases and J by 1 base, and 6 bases separated the two germline ends.

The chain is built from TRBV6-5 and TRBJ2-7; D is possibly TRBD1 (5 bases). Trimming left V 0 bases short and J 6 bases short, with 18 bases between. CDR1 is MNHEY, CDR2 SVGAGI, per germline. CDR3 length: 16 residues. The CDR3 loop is CASSYSHRLQGSEQYF. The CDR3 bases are TGTGCCAGCAGTTACTCGCACCGACTCCAGGGTTCCGAGCAGTACTTC.